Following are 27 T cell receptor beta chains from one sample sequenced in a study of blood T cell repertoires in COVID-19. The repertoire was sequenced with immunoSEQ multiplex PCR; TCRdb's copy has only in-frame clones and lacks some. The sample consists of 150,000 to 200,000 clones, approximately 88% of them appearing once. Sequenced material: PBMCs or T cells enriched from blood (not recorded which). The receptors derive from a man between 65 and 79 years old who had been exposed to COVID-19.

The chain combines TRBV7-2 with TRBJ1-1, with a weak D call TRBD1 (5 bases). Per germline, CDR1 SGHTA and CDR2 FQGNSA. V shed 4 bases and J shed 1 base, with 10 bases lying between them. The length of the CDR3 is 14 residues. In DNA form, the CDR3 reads TGTGCCAGCAGCTCCGGACATTCGAACACTGAAGCTTTCTTT. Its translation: CASSSGHSNTEAFF. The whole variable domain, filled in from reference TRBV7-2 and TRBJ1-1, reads GAGVSQSPSNKVTEKGKDVELRCDPISGHTALYWYRQSLGQGLEFLIYFQGNSAPDKSGLPSDRFSAERTGGSVSTLTIQRTQQEDSAVYLCASSSGHSNTEAFFGQGTRLTVV.

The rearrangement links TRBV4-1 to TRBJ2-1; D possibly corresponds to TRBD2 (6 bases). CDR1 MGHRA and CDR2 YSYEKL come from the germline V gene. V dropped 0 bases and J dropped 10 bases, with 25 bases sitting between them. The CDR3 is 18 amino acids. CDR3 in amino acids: CASSQDAAGSAGSREQFF. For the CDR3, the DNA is TGCGCCAGCAGCCAAGACGCCGCGGGAAGTGCCGGGTCGAGAGAGCAGTTCTTC.

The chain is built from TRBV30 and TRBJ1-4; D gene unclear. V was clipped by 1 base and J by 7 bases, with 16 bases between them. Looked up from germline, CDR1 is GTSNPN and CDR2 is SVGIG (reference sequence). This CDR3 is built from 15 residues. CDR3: CAWSELGRRSEKLFF. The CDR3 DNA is TGTGCCTGGAGTGAGTTGGGGAGGCGGAGTGAAAAACTGTTTTTT.

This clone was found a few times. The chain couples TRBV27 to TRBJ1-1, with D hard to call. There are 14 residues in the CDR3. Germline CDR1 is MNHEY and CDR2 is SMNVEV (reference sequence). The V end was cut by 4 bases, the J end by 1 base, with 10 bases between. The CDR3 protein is CASSSTAGNTEAFF. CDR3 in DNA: TGTGCCAGCAGTTCAACCGCGGGGAACACTGAAGCTTTCTTT.

The CDR3 is CASTPGNRGNTEAFF. CDR3 in DNA: TGTGCCAGCACCCCCGGAAACAGGGGGAACACTGAAGCTTTCTTT. This chain links TRBV28 with TRBJ1-1, with 7 positions matching TRBD1. Germline values: CDR1 MDHEN, CDR2 SYDVKM. V trimming: 7 bases; J trimming: 1 base; junction bases outside the gene matches: 9. The CDR3 is 15 residues long.

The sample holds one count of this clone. CDR3 residues: CASSPDREGFHYNSPLHF. The CDR3 coding sequence is TGTGCCAGCAGCCCCGACAGGGAAGGTTTCCATTATAATTCACCCCTCCACTTT. The chain carries TRBV21-1 and TRBJ1-6; TRBD1 reflects the table's D call only, with no check against the DNA. TRBV21-1 is given as a pseudogene. The CDR3 length is 18 residues.

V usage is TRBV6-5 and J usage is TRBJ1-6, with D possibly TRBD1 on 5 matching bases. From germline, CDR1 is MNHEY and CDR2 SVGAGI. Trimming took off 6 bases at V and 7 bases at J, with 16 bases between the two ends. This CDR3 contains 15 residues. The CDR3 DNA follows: TGTGCCAGCAGCCCCCAGTGGGGGAGGAATTCACCCCTCCACTTT. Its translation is CASSPQWGRNSPLHF.

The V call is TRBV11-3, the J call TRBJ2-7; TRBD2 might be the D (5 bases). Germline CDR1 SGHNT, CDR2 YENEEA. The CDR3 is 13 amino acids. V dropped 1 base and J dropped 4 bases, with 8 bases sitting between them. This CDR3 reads CASSLGGEYEQYF. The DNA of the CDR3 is TGTGCCAGCAGCTTAGGGGGAGAATACGAGCAGTACTTC.

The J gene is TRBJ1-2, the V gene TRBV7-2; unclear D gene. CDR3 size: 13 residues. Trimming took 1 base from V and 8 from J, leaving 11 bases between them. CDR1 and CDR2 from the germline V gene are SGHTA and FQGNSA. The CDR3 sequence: CASSLDTAGGYTF. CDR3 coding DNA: TGTGCCAGCAGCTTAGACACGGCCGGGGGCTACACCTTC.

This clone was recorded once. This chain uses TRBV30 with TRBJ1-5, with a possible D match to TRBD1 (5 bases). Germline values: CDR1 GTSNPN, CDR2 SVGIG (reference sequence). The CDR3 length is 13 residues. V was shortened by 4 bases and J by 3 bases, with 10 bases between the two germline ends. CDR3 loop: CAWTGSLNQPQHF. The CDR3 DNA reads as TGTGCCTGGACAGGGTCACTCAATCAGCCCCAGCATTTT.

The CDR3 here is CASSPSRVPDQETQYF. For the CDR3, the DNA is TGTGCCAGCAGCCCATCCCGGGTCCCCGACCAAGAGACCCAGTACTTC. This chain joins TRBV2 and TRBJ2-5, with D uncertain. CDR1 SNHLY and CDR2 FYNNEI come from the germline V gene. V was trimmed by 6 bases and J by 0 bases, leaving 17 bases between them. The CDR3 is made up of 16 amino acids.

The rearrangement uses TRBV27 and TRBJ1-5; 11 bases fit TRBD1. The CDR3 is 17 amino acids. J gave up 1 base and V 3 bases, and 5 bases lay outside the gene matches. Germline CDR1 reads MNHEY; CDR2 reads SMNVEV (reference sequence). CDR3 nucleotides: TGTGCCAGCAGTTTCGGACAGGGGGCAAAGAGCAATCAGCCCCAGCATTTT. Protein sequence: CASSFGQGAKSNQPQHF.

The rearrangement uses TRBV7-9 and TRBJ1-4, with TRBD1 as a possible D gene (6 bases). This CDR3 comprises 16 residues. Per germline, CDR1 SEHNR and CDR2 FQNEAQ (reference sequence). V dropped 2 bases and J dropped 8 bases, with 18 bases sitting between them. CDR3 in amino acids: CASSLQKGQGNEKLFF. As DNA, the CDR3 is TGTGCCAGCAGCTTACAGAAGGGGCAGGGGAACGAAAAACTGTTTTTT.

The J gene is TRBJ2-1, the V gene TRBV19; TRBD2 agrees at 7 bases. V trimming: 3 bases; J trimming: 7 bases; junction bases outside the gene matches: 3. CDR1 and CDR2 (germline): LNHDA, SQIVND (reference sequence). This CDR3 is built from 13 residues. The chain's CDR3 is CASSIAGENEQFF. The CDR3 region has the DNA TGTGCCAGTAGTATCGCGGGGGAGAATGAGCAGTTCTTC.

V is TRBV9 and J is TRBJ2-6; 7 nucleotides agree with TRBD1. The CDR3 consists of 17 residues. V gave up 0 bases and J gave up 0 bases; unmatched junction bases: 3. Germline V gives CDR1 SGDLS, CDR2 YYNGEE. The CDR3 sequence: CASSVEAGGSGANVLTF. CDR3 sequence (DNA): TGTGCCAGCAGCGTAGAGGCAGGGGGCTCTGGGGCCAACGTCCTGACTTTC.

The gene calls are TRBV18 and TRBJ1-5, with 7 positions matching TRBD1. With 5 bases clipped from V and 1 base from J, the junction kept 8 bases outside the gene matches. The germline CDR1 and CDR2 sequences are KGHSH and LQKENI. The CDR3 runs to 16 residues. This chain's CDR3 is CASSARQGSSNQPQHF. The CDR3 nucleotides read TGTGCCAGCTCAGCCCGACAGGGTTCAAGCAATCAGCCCCAGCATTTT.

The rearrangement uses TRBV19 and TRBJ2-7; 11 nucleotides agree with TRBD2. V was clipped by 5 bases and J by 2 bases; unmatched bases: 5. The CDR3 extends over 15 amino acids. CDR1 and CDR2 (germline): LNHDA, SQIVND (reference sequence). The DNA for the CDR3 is TGTGCCAGTAGTCTCGGGACTAGCGGACCCTACGAGCAGTACTTC. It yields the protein CASSLGTSGPYEQYF.

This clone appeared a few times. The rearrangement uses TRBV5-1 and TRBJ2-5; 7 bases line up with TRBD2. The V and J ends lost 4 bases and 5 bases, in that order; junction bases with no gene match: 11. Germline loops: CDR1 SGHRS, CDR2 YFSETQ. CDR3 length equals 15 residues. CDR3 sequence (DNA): TGCGCCAGCAGCGCGGACGGGGGGTTCAGGGAGACCCAGTACTTC. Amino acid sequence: CASSADGGFRETQYF.

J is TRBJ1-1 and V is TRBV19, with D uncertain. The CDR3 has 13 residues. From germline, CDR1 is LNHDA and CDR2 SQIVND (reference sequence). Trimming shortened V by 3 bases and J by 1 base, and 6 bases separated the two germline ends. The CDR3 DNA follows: TGTGCCAGTAGTATTACGGGGAACACTGAAGCTTTCTTT. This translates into CASSITGNTEAFF.

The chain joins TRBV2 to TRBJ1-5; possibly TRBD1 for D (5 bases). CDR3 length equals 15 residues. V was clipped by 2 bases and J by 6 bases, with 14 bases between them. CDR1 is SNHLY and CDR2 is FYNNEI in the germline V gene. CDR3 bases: TGTGCCAGCAGTGAAAGGGTGCAGGGATCTCAGCCCCAGCATTTT. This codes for CASSERVQGSQPQHF.

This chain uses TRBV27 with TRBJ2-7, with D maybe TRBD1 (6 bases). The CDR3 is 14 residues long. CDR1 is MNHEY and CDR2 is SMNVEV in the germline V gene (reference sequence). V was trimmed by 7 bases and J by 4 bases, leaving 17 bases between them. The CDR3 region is CASTQIGGGYEQYF. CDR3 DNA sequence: TGTGCCAGCACCCAAATTGGGGGCGGGTACGAGCAGTACTTC.

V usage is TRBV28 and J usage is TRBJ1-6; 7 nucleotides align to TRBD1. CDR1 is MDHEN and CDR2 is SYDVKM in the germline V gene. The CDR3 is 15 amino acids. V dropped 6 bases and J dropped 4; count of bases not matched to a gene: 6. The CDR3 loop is CASRSDRRYNSPLHF. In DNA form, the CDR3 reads TGTGCCAGCAGGTCGGACAGGCGGTATAATTCACCCCTCCACTTT. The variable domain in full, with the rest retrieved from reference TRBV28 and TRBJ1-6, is DVKVTQSSRYLVKRTGEKVFLECVQDMDHENMFWYRQDPGLGLRLIYFSYDVKMKEKGDIPEGYSVSREKKERFSLILESASTNQTSMYLCASRSDRRYNSPLHFGNGTRLTVT.

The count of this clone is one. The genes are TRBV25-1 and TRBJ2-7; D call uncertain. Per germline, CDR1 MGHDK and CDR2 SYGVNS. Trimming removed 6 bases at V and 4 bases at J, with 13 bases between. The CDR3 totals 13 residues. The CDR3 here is CASREPGRYEQYF. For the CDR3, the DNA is TGTGCCAGCAGAGAACCGGGTCGGTACGAGCAGTACTTC.

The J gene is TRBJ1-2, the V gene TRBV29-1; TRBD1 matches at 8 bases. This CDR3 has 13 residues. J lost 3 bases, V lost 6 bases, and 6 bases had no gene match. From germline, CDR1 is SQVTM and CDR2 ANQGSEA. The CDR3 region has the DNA TGCAGCGTCCAGGACAGGGCGGACTATGGCTACACCTTC. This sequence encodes CSVQDRADYGYTF. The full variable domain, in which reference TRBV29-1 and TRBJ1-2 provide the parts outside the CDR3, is SAVISQKPSRDICQRGTSLTIQCQVDSQVTMMFWYRQQPGQSLTLIATANQGSEATYESGFVIDKFPISRPNLTFSTLTVSNMSPEDSSIYLCSVQDRADYGYTFGSGTRLTVV.

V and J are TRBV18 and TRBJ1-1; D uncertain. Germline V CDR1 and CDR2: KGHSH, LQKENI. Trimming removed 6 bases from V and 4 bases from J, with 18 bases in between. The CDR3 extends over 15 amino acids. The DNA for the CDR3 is TGTGCCAGCTCGTCTCAACGGGAGGTTTTCACTGAAGCTTTCTTT. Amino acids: CASSSQREVFTEAFF.

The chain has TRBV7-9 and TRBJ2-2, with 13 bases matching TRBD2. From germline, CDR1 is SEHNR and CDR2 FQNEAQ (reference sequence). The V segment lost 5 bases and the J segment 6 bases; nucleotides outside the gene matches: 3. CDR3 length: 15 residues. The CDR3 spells CASSRLAGGPGELFF. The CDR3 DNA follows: TGTGCCAGCAGCCGACTAGCGGGAGGCCCCGGGGAGCTGTTTTTT.

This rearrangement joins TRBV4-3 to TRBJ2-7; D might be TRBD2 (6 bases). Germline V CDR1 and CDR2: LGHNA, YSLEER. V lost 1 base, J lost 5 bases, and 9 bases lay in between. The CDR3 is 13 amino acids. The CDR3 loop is CASSQGGTDEQYF. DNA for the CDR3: TGCGCCAGCAGCCAAGGGGGGACTGACGAGCAGTACTTC.